This TCR beta chain was obtained from a study of identical twins. Unique molecular identifiers were in the cDNA, with template-switch universal primer binding. TCRdb ran MiXCR on the 5' RACE reads and lists one entry per CDR3 protein. The data contain about 240,000 distinct CDR3 sequences, under 12% of them singletons. Trimming left V 5 bases short and J 4 bases short, with 11 bases between. The CDR3 loop spans 12 amino acids. Germline CDR1 is SQVTM and CDR2 is ANQGSEA. A few counts support this clonotype. The chain carries TRBV29-1 and TRBJ1-1, with D possibly matching TRBD1 (5 bases). This receptor was taken from a man in his fifties or sixties in good health. Sequencing input: memory T cells sorted from blood. For the CDR3, the DNA is TGCAGCGTTTCTAGGGGTGGCACTGAAGCTTTCTTT. It translates to CSVSRGGTEAFF.